One T cell receptor (beta chain) is described in this entry. No antigen is known for it. UMIs and sample barcodes were carried by the TCR alpha and TCR beta cDNA libraries that 5'RACE produced using constant-segment primers. TCRdb itself ran the 5' RACE reads through MiXCR, one entry per CDR3 protein. The sample records over 35,000 distinct CDR3 sequences, 8% to 10% being singletons. This specimen belongs to a study of T-cell memory formation after mild COVID-19. Regarding the study as a whole: CD4+ bias marked clones expanding day 15 to 37, unlike balanced contracting clones. The CD4+ clones that contracted clustered mainly within CM and EM, and the CD8+ clones concentrated in EMRA.

V was cut by 0 bases and J by 3 bases, with 5 bases left in between. CDR3 length: 13 amino acids. CDR1 is SGHRS and CDR2 is YFSETQ in the germline V gene. The TCR comes from an adult woman who had mild COVID-19 (a few samples of this study predate the infection). Cell type and time point are not known. Sequenced sample: PBMCs or a T cell subset sorted from them (not recorded which). This chain uses TRBV5-1 with TRBJ2-3, with TRBD2 as a possible D gene (5 bases). Here the CDR3 reads CASSLGTTDTQYF. Here the CDR3 DNA reads TGCGCCAGCAGCTTGGGGACTACAGATACGCAGTATTTT.